Listed below are T cell receptor beta chains from one sample, sequenced in a study of CD8 T cells in Susac syndrome. TCRdb independently ran MiXCR on the immunoSEQ multiplex PCR reads; one entry per CDR3 protein. The data show 150,000 to 200,000 distinct CDR3 sequences, with roughly 95% seen just once and around 0.085% held by the top ten. The sample comprised CD4+ T cells from PBMCs. These TCRs come from a human donor with multiple sclerosis. Each CDR3 is given without its conserved first and last residue. Some rows mark clone size as missing; the rest say once, few, many or name a class of expanded clone.

>-|TRBJ1-5|TRBV20-1
SAPRTGGRQPQH
>-|TRBJ2-5|TRBV7-2
ASRDAGQETQY
>-|TRBJ2-3|TRBV12-5
ASGLMITDTQY
>-|TRBJ2-7|TRBV6-5
ASSYSRIGGYEQY
>-|TRBJ2-3|TRBV29-1
SGDRSTDTQY
>-|TRBJ2-1|TRBV12-3/TRBV12-4
ASSPEPTINEQF
>-|TRBJ2-1|TRBV30
AWTALESYNEQF
>-|TRBJ1-5|TRBV30
AWSVRSEGQPQH
>-|TRBJ2-1|TRBV19
ASSIKSSYNEQF
>-|TRBJ1-5|TRBV14
ARSSGGREGSNQPQH
>-|TRBJ2-3|TRBV4-1
ASSPQVRATDTQY
>-|TRBJ2-1|TRBV30
ACRTQAEQF
>-|TRBJ2-7|TRBV20-1
SASAPAGGLYEQY
>-|TRBJ2-3|TRBV3-1
ASSNWGQATDTQY
>-|TRBJ1-2|TRBV29-1
SVEGYT
>-|TRBJ2-7|TRBV12-3/TRBV12-4
ASSLGDSSYEQY
>-|TRBJ2-2|TRBV7-8
ASRVVPGLAGITGELF
>-|TRBJ1-2|TRBV9
ASSVDEGYGYT
>-|TRBJ2-2|TRBV2
ASSASSGSIGELF
>-|TRBJ2-3|TRBV3-1
ASSQGLTLDTQY
>-|TRBJ1-1|TRBV30
AGTRGSAF
>-|TRBJ2-1|TRBV2
ASKGQSYNEQF
>-|TRBJ2-2|TRBV9
ASSGTGGRGTGELF
>-|TRBJ1-1|TRBV30
AWSLGREAF
>-|TRBJ2-1|TRBV19
ASSAGLAGADEQF
>-|TRBJ2-1|TRBV9
ASSAASGSRVEQF
>-|TRBJ1-2|TRBV30
AWSVRWAYGYT
>-|TRBJ1-5|TRBV30
AWSNRGDQPQH
>-|TRBJ1-2|TRBV30
AWSVDSANYGYT
>-|TRBJ1-2|TRBV25-1
ASSLRDRGTYT
>-|TRBJ1-5|TRBV27
ASSFGQHLNQPQH
>-|TRBJ1-1|TRBV18
ASSPPQGSGTEAF
>-|TRBJ2-1|TRBV21-1
ASSIRDRTSNEQF
>-|TRBJ2-1|TRBV20-1
SARRQLAGAPNEQF
>-|TRBJ2-7|TRBV5-1
ASSMSGPYEQY
>-|TRBJ2-6|TRBV25-1
ASSARGAGANVLT
>-|TRBJ2-3|TRBV7-3
ASSLNGGNTQY
>-|TRBJ1-1|TRBV10-3
AISSRQGLLEAF
>once|TRBJ2-1|TRBV11-3
ASSLSSNEQF
>-|TRBJ1-1|TRBV29-1
SVDRMTGPFEAF
>-|TRBJ2-7|TRBV14
ASSQEYEQY
>-|TRBJ1-4|TRBV29-1
SVEKGAGEKLF
>-|TRBJ2-7|TRBV7-6
ASSRGLVISEQY
>-|TRBJ2-3|TRBV29-1
SVDLGNTDTQY
>-|TRBJ2-5|TRBV27
ASRETSAQETQY
>-|TRBJ1-2|TRBV12-3/TRBV12-4
ASSLGGRATGYT
>-|TRBJ2-1|TRBV30
ACYRGGDPYNEQF
>once|TRBJ2-1|TRBV7-2
ASSEGDRVNEQF
>once|TRBJ2-7|TRBV6-1
ASSTLPGGPYEQY
>-|TRBJ2-7|TRBV29-1
SAGTGTTYEQY
>-|TRBJ2-1|TRBV27
ASRVQGASGYNEQF
>-|TRBJ1-2|TRBV4-2
ASSPDFEAGGNNGYT
>-|TRBJ2-3|TRBV30
AWSEPSGVTDTQY
>-|TRBJ1-2|TRBV9
ASSVEAGGPNYGYT